This TCR beta chain emerged from a study of blood T cells in healthy people across ages. Through a sample-barcoded 5' primer and a J-beta primer mix, a second PCR was run for roughly 7 to 11 cycles. Each CDR3 protein gets one entry after TCRdb re-called the 5' RACE reads with MiXCR. The repertoire has more than 900,000 distinct CDR3 sequences, around 27% of them found once; the top ten carry about 0.72%. This clonotype was detected only once. Its antigen is undetermined. CDR1 and CDR2 from the germline V gene are SGHTA and FQGNSA. This CDR3 spans 15 amino acids. J gave up 7 bases and V 5 bases, and 6 bases lay outside the gene matches. Overall study results and limits: Whereas aged donors had fewer naive CD4+ cells, long-lived donors had more of them and higher diversity.

These data were likewise used in another study, on T cells of mothers and their children.

Sequenced sample: blood. The sequence was collected from a girl aged 2 to 10 in good health. This chain links TRBV7-2 with TRBJ2-3, with 13 bases fitting TRBD2. The CDR3 sequence: CASSQGLAGFYTQYF. For the CDR3, the DNA is TGTGCCAGCAGCCAGGGACTAGCGGGATTTTATACGCAGTATTTT.